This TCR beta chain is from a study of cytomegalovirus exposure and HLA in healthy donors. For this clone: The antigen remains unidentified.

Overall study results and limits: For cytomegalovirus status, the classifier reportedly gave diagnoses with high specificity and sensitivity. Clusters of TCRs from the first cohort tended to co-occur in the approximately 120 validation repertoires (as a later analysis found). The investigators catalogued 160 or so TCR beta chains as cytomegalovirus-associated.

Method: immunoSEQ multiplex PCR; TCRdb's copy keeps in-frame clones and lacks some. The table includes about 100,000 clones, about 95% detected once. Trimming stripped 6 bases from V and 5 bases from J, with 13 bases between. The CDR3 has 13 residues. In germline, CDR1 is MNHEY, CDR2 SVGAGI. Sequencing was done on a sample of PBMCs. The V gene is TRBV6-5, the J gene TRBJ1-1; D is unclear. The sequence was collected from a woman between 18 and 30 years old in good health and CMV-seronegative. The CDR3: CASRDQGRTEAFF. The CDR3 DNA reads TGTGCCAGCAGGGACCAAGGGAGAACTGAAGCTTTCTTT.